This entry features one TCR beta chain sequence. Antigen: not known. Trimming removed 0 bases from V and 6 bases from J; junction bases left unmatched: 6. The CDR3 covers 16 residues. Germline values: CDR1 MNHEY, CDR2 SVGAGI. Researchers took blood at baseline, on cycle 4 day 1, and on cycle 7 day 1. These data are taken from a study of OX40 agonist ivuxolimab in advanced cancers. Overall study findings and caveats: Compared with CD4+, CD8+ T cells on average had more expanded clones.

Generated by immunoSEQ multiplex PCR, the TCRdb table keeps only in-frame clones and is missing some. Of 95,000 to 150,000 clones in the sample, just under 95% were seen once. The TCR originated in an adult with an advanced solid tumor such as melanoma, head and neck, liver or kidney cancer. The chain has TRBV6-5 and TRBJ2-7; 12 positions agree with TRBD2. Material: CD4+ or CD8+ T cells sorted from blood, obtained in a trial of the OX40 agonist ivuxolimab. CDR3 amino acids: CASSYSTSGRRREQYF. Here the CDR3 DNA reads TGTGCCAGCAGTTACTCGACTAGCGGGAGAAGGCGCGAGCAGTACTTC.